This TCR beta chain was sequenced for a study of T cells in Graves' hyperthyroidism and ophthalmopathy (dated by TCRdb to about 2019). Context from the whole study: Peripheral blood samples were taken at initial diagnosis, before any treatment was given. A discovery cohort of roughly 100 patients, 43 with Graves' ophthalmopathy and 57 with stable Graves' hyperthyroidism, was used to find distinguishing TCR V-J signatures. Prospective prediction of ophthalmopathy was tested in an independent validation cohort consisting of 18 hyperthyroidism patients and approximately 16 patients who later progressed to ophthalmopathy. The 75 to 100 discovery patients were randomly split 7:3 into training and test sets. Thyroid tissue and blood T-cell repertoires from six Graves' hyperthyroidism patients were also compared in the study. After blood sampling, hyperthyroidism patients were treated with methimazole at a starting dose of 30 mg daily, and ophthalmopathy patients were treated with high-dose intravenous methylprednisolone. TCR Vbeta CDR3 sequencing of roughly 140 peripheral blood samples (approximately 44 ophthalmopathy, 75 to 80 hyperthyroidism and roughly 17 progressor patients) is reported in the paper.

TCR beta CDR3 regions were amplified from RNA transcripts. The first round of RT-PCR for the TCR CDR3 was performed with the HTBI primer set and the Qiagen OneStep RT-PCR kit. A second multiplex PCR round built the libraries, followed by size selection and purification. Libraries were sequenced paired-end with 100 bp reads on an Illumina HiSeq2000. On the authors' methods: SOAPnuke was used to process the raw data, throwing out any read that contained adapters or uncalled bases, had a mean Phred below 15, or lacked an exact constant-primer or identifier match. COPE v1.2.5 was used to merge the high-quality paired reads, and each unique nucleotide sequence was defined as a clonotype. MiTCR v1.1 was used to align the clonotypes against IMGT TRBV, TRBD and TRBJ reference segments. Only V-J combinations with frequency above 0.0001, covering about 99% of repertoires, were analysed. A TCS score was defined as the ratio between F50 (clonal expansion) and ExV (chaos), using BLOSUM62-based TCRdist between CDR3 peptides within each V-J. Welch's t-statistics and random forest reduced several hundred V-J features to roughly 13, which were used in a naive Bayes classifier (R e1071). The public reads were reanalyzed by TCRdb: fastp trimming at Q25, MiXCR alignment, in-frame beta chains only. For every CDR3 protein sequence, its rows merge into one entry that carries the most common genes and DNA. TCRdb's processing, not the study's, gives the V and J calls here. The sample records around 400,000 distinct CDR3 sequences, roughly 13% of which are singletons. Around a tenth of the sample rests with the top ten.

This clonotype was counted many times. This receptor's antigen is unknown. Base qualities are missing; no much larger clone stands one base away. The junction shows trimming of 3 bases on V and 3 bases on J, plus 12 bases between the germline ends. Via the germline V gene, CDR1 is SGHRS and CDR2 YFSETQ. From its cysteine to its phenylalanine, the CDR3 spans 14 amino acids. Solely the CDR3 DNA is kept, with 42 bases framed from the first base. Broader findings and caveats from the paper: During validation, the model predicted progression to ophthalmopathy a median of approximately 6.5 months ahead of onset, with more than 60% sensitivity and 72.22% specificity. Blood samples also contained most of the expanded thyroid clonotypes (frequency above 0.001), which suggests that blood repertoires may reflect thyroid immune responses. No statistical method was used to fix the sample size in advance, and group allocation was not hidden from the investigators. A 13 V-J signature model separated ophthalmopathy from stable hyperthyroidism, with around 91% sensitivity and 81.08% specificity in cross-validation and 80%/75% in testing.

Graves' hyperthyroidism was defined as stable when no progression to ophthalmopathy occurred over 18 months of follow-up. Hyperthyroidism patients were newly diagnosed, with disease duration under 2 months, and aged 18 to 65 years. Exclusion was applied to patients with uncontrolled infections, other autoimmune diseases, pregnancy or lactation. Diagnoses were established on the basis of clinical symptoms, serum thyroxine and TRAb, thyroid ultrasound, and orbital computed tomography. PBMCs were isolated from 7.5 to 10 ml of fresh peripheral blood by Ficoll-Paque density gradient centrifugation. Trizol reagent was used to extract total RNA, and RNA quality was then checked on an Agilent 2100 Bioanalyzer.

The sequence was collected from a woman younger than 30 with Graves' hyperthyroidism. Rearrangement joined TRBV5-1 to TRBJ1-1, with a weak D call of TRBD1 (5 bases match). Sequences were obtained from blood. The sequenced DNA: TGCGCCAGCAGCTCGGTAGGGGTGGACACTGAAGCTTTCTTT. Translated, it gives CASSSVGVDTEAFF.